These 31 T cell receptor beta chains were all obtained from the same sample, sequenced in a study of T cell responses to AZD1222 COVID-19 vaccine. Clones were read by immunoSEQ multiplex PCR, and TCRdb kept only the in-frame ones, dropping some. The data show more than 85,000 clones, 65% to 90% seen once. The specimen comprised peripheral blood, sampled on day 0 of AZD1222 vaccination. The receptors derive from an adult in good health.

The chain couples TRBV27 to TRBJ2-1; 8 nucleotides agree with TRBD2. The CDR3 length is 15 residues. Germline V gene lookup returns CDR1 MNHEY and CDR2 SMNVEV (reference sequence). Trimming at V came to 5 bases and at J to 6 bases, leaving 9 bases not matched to a gene. DNA of the CDR3: TGTGCCAGCAGTCCCCGGGAGGGCCCGGGCAATGAGCAGTTCTTC. This translates into CASSPREGPGNEQFF.

The chain carries TRBV7-3 and TRBJ2-1, with 8 bases aligning to TRBD1. V gave up 4 bases and J gave up 5 bases; unmatched junction bases: 7. The CDR3 length is 15 residues. From germline, CDR1 is SGHTA and CDR2 FQGTGA. The CDR3 coding sequence is TGTGCCAGCAGCTCCCGAAGGACAGGGAACAATGAGCAGTTCTTC. Its protein product is CASSSRRTGNNEQFF.

The chain has TRBV11-2 and TRBJ2-7, with TRBD2 matching 12 bases. V shed 1 base and J 3 bases; nucleotides not matched to a gene: 4. This CDR3 is built from 16 residues. The germline CDR1 and CDR2 sequences are SGHAT and FQNNGV. CDR3 in amino acids: CASSLGLAGVVYEQYF. CDR3 DNA sequence: TGTGCCAGCAGCTTAGGACTAGCGGGAGTAGTCTACGAGCAGTACTTC. Full variable domain (missing parts from reference TRBV11-2 and TRBJ2-7): EAGVAQSPRYKIIEKRQSVAFWCNPISGHATLYWYQQILGQGPKLLIQFQNNGVVDDSQLPKDRFSAERLKGVDSTLKIQPAKLEDSAVYLCASSLGLAGVVYEQYFGPGTRLTVT.

The chain couples TRBV5-1 to TRBJ2-3; 11 bases align to TRBD1. Germline V gives CDR1 SGHRS, CDR2 YFSETQ. The CDR3 totals 16 residues. The trim removed 6 bases at V and 8 bases at J, leaving 14 bases unmatched. As DNA, the CDR3 is TGCGCCAGCACCCGCGATGGGACAGGGGGTTCGCGTACGCAGTATTTT. Translating gives CASTRDGTGGSRTQYF.

This chain connects TRBV7-9 to TRBJ1-3; D uncertain. The CDR3 sequence is 15 residues long. The germline gives CDR1 SEHNR, CDR2 FQNEAQ (reference sequence). V lost 1 base and J lost 2, with 9 bases in between. CDR3 loop: CASSLGGPPGNTIYF. DNA for the CDR3: TGTGCCAGCAGCTTAGGAGGACCTCCTGGAAACACCATATATTTT.

This clone has only one observation. This chain connects TRBV19 to TRBJ2-2, with 12 bases matching TRBD2. The CDR3 sequence is 18 residues long. Germline values: CDR1 LNHDA, CDR2 SQIVND (reference sequence). Unmatched junction bases numbered 7, after V lost 1 base and J lost 4 bases. Here the CDR3 DNA reads TGTGCCAGTAGTATAGGTCTAGCGGGAGGGCCTAGCACCGGGGAGCTGTTTTTT. Protein: CASSIGLAGGPSTGELFF.

The chain recombines TRBV7-9 with TRBJ1-5; D is perhaps TRBD1 (6 bases). Germline CDR1 is SEHNR and CDR2 is FQNEAQ (reference sequence). The CDR3 runs 13 residues. V lost 2 bases and J lost 8, with 10 bases in between. The CDR3 spells CASSLQGKEPQHF. The CDR3 DNA reads as TGTGCCAGCAGCTTACAGGGGAAGGAGCCCCAGCATTTT. The variable domain in full, with the rest retrieved from reference TRBV7-9 and TRBJ1-5, is DTGVSQNPRHKITKRGQNVTFRCDPISEHNRLYWYRQTLGQGPEFLTYFQNEAQLEKSRLLSDRFSAERPKGSFSTLEIQRTEQGDSAMYLCASSLQGKEPQHFGDGTRLSIL.

J is TRBJ2-5 and V is TRBV3-1 (or the pseudogene TRBV3-2), with D tentatively TRBD1 (6 bases). The V end lost 0 bases, the J end lost 4 bases, and 12 bases lay between the germline ends. Germline values: CDR1 LGHDT, CDR2 YNNKEL (reference sequence). CDR3 length: 15 amino acids. The CDR3 DNA reads TGTGCCAGCAGCCAAGATGATCTGGGGGCAGAGACCCAGTACTTC. Encoded protein: CASSQDDLGAETQYF.

J is TRBJ1-3 and V is TRBV20-1; D gene unclear. The germline gives CDR1 DFQATT, CDR2 SNEGSKA (reference sequence). The V end was cut by 3 bases, the J end by 0 bases, with 9 bases between. The CDR3 sequence is 14 residues long. In DNA, the CDR3 is TGCAGTGCTAGTTGGCCTTTCTCTGGAAACACCATATATTTT. This translates into CSASWPFSGNTIYF.

The chain uses TRBV9 and TRBJ2-1; D is undetermined. Trimming removed 0 bases from V and 5 bases from J, with 9 bases in between. The CDR3 has 14 amino acids. Per the germline V gene, CDR1 is SGDLS and CDR2 is YYNGEE. Here the CDR3 reads CASSVERVDNEQFF. The CDR3 DNA reads as TGTGCCAGCAGCGTAGAAAGGGTCGACAATGAGCAGTTCTTC.

This chain connects TRBV29-1 to TRBJ2-2; maybe TRBD1 (5 bases). V was trimmed by 0 bases and J by 1 base, leaving 12 bases between them. CDR3 length: 16 amino acids. Germline CDR1 is SQVTM and CDR2 is ANQGSEA. The CDR3 nucleotides are TGCAGCGTTGAAGAGGGTAGTGGACAGAACACCGGGGAGCTGTTTTTT. It codes for CSVEEGSGQNTGELFF.

The chain joins TRBV7-9 to TRBJ2-1; 11 bases align to TRBD1. There are 15 residues in the CDR3. Per germline, CDR1 SEHNR and CDR2 FQNEAQ (reference sequence). The V and J ends lost 6 bases and 5 bases, in that order; junction bases with no gene match: 6. CDR3: CASRDGDRGNNEQFF. The CDR3 DNA follows: TGTGCCAGCAGGGATGGGGACAGGGGGAACAATGAGCAGTTCTTC.

The CDR3: CASSHQASGTNTGELFF. DNA for the CDR3: TGTGCCAGCAGCCACCAGGCCAGCGGGACGAACACCGGGGAGCTGTTTTTT. V and J are TRBV14 and TRBJ2-2, with 7 bases that match TRBD2. V was pared by 3 bases and J by 0 bases, with 7 bases of the junction left unmatched. CDR1 is SGHDN, CDR2 FVKESK, per germline. This CDR3 has 17 amino acids.

This sequence joins TRBV18 and TRBJ2-2; D is unclear. The CDR3 totals 15 residues. Germline-derived CDR1 and CDR2 are KGHSH and LQKENI. Trimming removed 2 bases at V and 1 base at J, with 8 bases between. The CDR3 nucleotides are TGTGCCAGCTCACCAATGGCAGGGAACACCGGGGAGCTGTTTTTT. This encodes CASSPMAGNTGELFF.

V and J are TRBV3-1 (or the pseudogene TRBV3-2) and TRBJ2-1, with 10 nucleotides matching TRBD2. The CDR3 consists of 16 residues. Looked up from germline, CDR1 is LGHDT and CDR2 is YNNKEL (reference sequence). The V segment lost 6 bases and the J segment 0 bases; nucleotides outside the gene matches: 5. The CDR3 is CASRQLAGSSYNEQFF. The DNA for the CDR3 is TGTGCCAGCAGACAACTAGCGGGAAGCTCCTACAATGAGCAGTTCTTC.

The chain links TRBV29-1 to TRBJ1-4; 8 nucleotides agree with TRBD1. CDR3 length: 17 residues. With 4 bases clipped from V and 0 bases from J, the junction kept 10 bases outside the gene matches. Germline-derived CDR1 and CDR2 are SQVTM and ANQGSEA. Here the CDR3 DNA reads TGCAGCGTTGTCCAAGGACAGGGAACTGCAACTAATGAAAAACTGTTTTTT. Translation: CSVVQGQGTATNEKLFF.

This rearrangement joins TRBV7-9 to TRBJ2-2; D ambiguous. This CDR3 region has 15 residues. Germline lookup yields CDR1 SEHNR and CDR2 FQNEAQ (reference sequence). V dropped 5 bases and J dropped 1 base, with 11 bases sitting between them. The chain's CDR3 is CASSPKLGNTGELFF. DNA for the CDR3: TGTGCCAGCAGCCCTAAATTAGGGAACACCGGGGAGCTGTTTTTT.

The chain is built from TRBV28 and TRBJ2-7, with D unclear. Germline assignment: CDR1 MDHEN and CDR2 SYDVKM. The CDR3 runs to 13 residues. Trimming took 5 bases from V and 7 from J, leaving 15 bases between them. CDR3 DNA sequence: TGTGCCAGCAGTCCACCGGTCAGCACTGAGCAGTACTTC. It codes for CASSPPVSTEQYF. The variable domain in full, completed from reference TRBV28 and TRBJ2-7, reads DVKVTQSSRYLVKRTGEKVFLECVQDMDHENMFWYRQDPGLGLRLIYFSYDVKMKEKGDIPEGYSVSREKKERFSLILESASTNQTSMYLCASSPPVSTEQYFGPGTRLTVT.

The chain links TRBV19 to TRBJ1-4; 10 nucleotides agree with TRBD1. Germline loops: CDR1 LNHDA, CDR2 SQIVND (reference sequence). The CDR3 is 17 residues long. After removal of 6 bases from V and 5 bases from J, the junction contained 12 bases not matched to a gene. The DNA for the CDR3 is TGTGCCAGTAGAAGACAGGGGGCGGCTCTGACAAATGAAAAACTGTTTTTT. Translated: CASRRQGAALTNEKLFF.

This clone was detected only a few times. This chain joins TRBV11-2 and TRBJ1-2; possibly TRBD1 for D (6 bases). The germline CDR1 and CDR2 sequences are SGHAT and FQNNGV. The V end was cut by 3 bases, the J end by 8 bases, with 13 bases between. This CDR3 has 13 amino acids. The DNA of the CDR3 is TGTGCCAGCAGCTTTAGGGGGAATGGAGGCTACACCTTC. Amino acid sequence: CASSFRGNGGYTF. The complete variable domain, with remaining parts taken from reference TRBV11-2 and TRBJ1-2, reads EAGVAQSPRYKIIEKRQSVAFWCNPISGHATLYWYQQILGQGPKLLIQFQNNGVVDDSQLPKDRFSAERLKGVDSTLKIQPAKLEDSAVYLCASSFRGNGGYTFGSGTRLTVV.

The table lists this clone with a count of one. The chain joins TRBV24-1 to TRBJ2-2; D is ambiguous. V was trimmed by 4 bases and J by 9 bases, leaving 5 bases between them. The germline CDR1 and CDR2 sequences are KGHDR and SFDVKD. CDR3 size: 11 residues. DNA of the CDR3: TGTGCCACCAGTGAATACCGGGAGCTGTTTTTT. Amino acid sequence: CATSEYRELFF.

The V call is TRBV5-4, the J call TRBJ1-6; weak D call: TRBD1 (5 bases). CDR1 and CDR2 from the germline V gene are SGHNT and YYREEE (reference sequence). This CDR3 is built from 16 residues. Deletions cut 5 bases from V and 0 bases from J, with 12 bases between. The CDR3 DNA follows: TGTGCCAGCAGGCCAGACAGCGTCTCCTATAATTCACCCCTCCACTTT. This gives the protein CASRPDSVSYNSPLHF.

V gene TRBV7-2 combines with J gene TRBJ2-3; TRBD1 or TRBD2 may be the D gene (5 bases each). This CDR3 is 16 amino acids long. The V and J ends lost 3 bases and 2 bases respectively, with 15 bases between them. Germline loops: CDR1 SGHTA, CDR2 FQGNSA. The CDR3 sequence is CASSFLGRANTDTQYF. In DNA, the CDR3 is TGTGCCAGCAGCTTCTTGGGGCGGGCGAACACAGATACGCAGTATTTT.

This chain links TRBV21-1 with TRBJ1-6; TRBD1, the D gene given by the table, was not confirmed from the DNA. TRBV21-1 counts as a pseudogene. This CDR3 has 15 residues. This CDR3 reads CASTSSGTVHSPLHF. The CDR3 DNA reads TGTGCCAGCACCAGCTCCGGGACAGTTCATTCACCCCTCCACTTT.

The chain uses TRBV7-3 and TRBJ1-2; D remains ambiguous. The CDR3 consists of 15 residues. V dropped 1 base and J dropped 3 bases, with 12 bases sitting between them. The germline V gene has CDR1 SGHTA and CDR2 FQGTGA. CDR3 residues: CASSLNGGSYYGYTF. For the CDR3, the DNA is TGTGCCAGCAGCTTAAACGGAGGCAGTTACTATGGCTACACCTTC. Variable domain in full (rest from reference TRBV7-3 and TRBJ1-2): GAGVSQTPSNKVTEKGKYVELRCDPISGHTALYWYRQSLGQGPEFLIYFQGTGAADDSGLPNDRFFAVRPEGSVSTLKIQRTERGDSAVYLCASSLNGGSYYGYTFGSGTRLTVV.

This chain joins TRBV7-9 and TRBJ2-7, with D possibly matching TRBD2 (5 bases). The CDR3 totals 13 residues. CDR1 SEHNR and CDR2 FQNEAQ come from the germline V gene (reference sequence). V lost 4 bases and J lost 6, with 13 bases in between. The CDR3 reads CASSSEGLGEQYF. The CDR3 bases are TGTGCCAGCAGCTCAGAGGGTCTAGGCGAGCAGTACTTC.

This chain uses TRBV7-9 with TRBJ1-5; D gene ambiguous. Germline V gives CDR1 SEHNR, CDR2 FQNEAQ (reference sequence). This CDR3 has 14 residues. The germline V and J ends were trimmed by 0 bases and 0 bases, with 3 bases remaining between them. DNA for the CDR3: TGTGCCAGCAGCTTAGCACTTAGCAATCAGCCCCAGCATTTT. As protein: CASSLALSNQPQHF.

V and J are TRBV28 and TRBJ2-1; D tentatively fits TRBD1 or TRBD2 (5 bases each). The CDR3 is 14 amino acids. V was pared by 5 bases and J by 7 bases, with 15 bases between. Germline loops: CDR1 MDHEN, CDR2 SYDVKM. CDR3 in DNA: TGTGCCAGCAGTGGCCCGGGACCTAGGAATGAGCAGTTCTTC. This codes for CASSGPGPRNEQFF.

The gene calls are TRBV7-6 and TRBJ2-2, with 11 positions matching TRBD2. This CDR3 comprises 16 residues. V was pared by 5 bases and J by 0 bases, with 2 bases of the junction left unmatched. The germline CDR1 and CDR2 sequences are SGHVS and FNYEAQ. The DNA of the CDR3 is TGTGCCAGCAGCCAGACTAGCGGGGCGAACACCGGGGAGCTGTTTTTT. Translation: CASSQTSGANTGELFF.

The V gene is TRBV11-2, the J gene TRBJ2-3; 7 bases line up with TRBD2. Germline CDR1 and CDR2: SGHAT and FQNNGV. V dropped 5 bases and J dropped 4; count of bases not matched to a gene: 15. The CDR3 is made up of 17 amino acids. CDR3 sequence reads: CASSLGAGEGGADTQYF. CDR3 bases: TGTGCCAGCAGCCTGGGTGCGGGAGAAGGTGGGGCAGATACGCAGTATTTT.

The table lists this clone with a few counts. The junction departs from germline at one end; a sequencing error may be responsible. The chain employs TRBV5-4 and TRBJ2-1; possibly TRBD1 for D (6 bases). The CDR3 covers 15 residues. CDR1 SGHNT and CDR2 YYREEE come from the germline V gene (reference sequence). CDR3 sequence reads: CASSLAGTTNTVTIF. CDR3 nucleotide sequence: TGTGCCAGCAGCTTGGCCGGGACAACAAATACCGTGACGATCTTC.